Listed here are 28 T cell receptor beta chains from one sample, sequenced in a study of PD-L1 blockade in urothelial cancer. Repertoires were generated with immunoSEQ multiplex PCR, while TCRdb's copy carries only in-frame clones and drops some. In the table there are 100,000 to 150,000 clones, approximately 85% of which are singletons. Time point reported: peripheral blood 6 weeks after treatment start. The sequenced sample was PBMCs, obtained around atezolizumab (anti-PD-L1) treatment. The receptors come from a man aged 45 to 65 with urothelial cancer.

This sequence joins TRBV7-6 and TRBJ1-1, with a weak D call TRBD1 (6 bases). Germline V gene sequence: CDR1 SGHVS, CDR2 FNYEAQ. The CDR3 is 14 residues long. The V and J ends lost 5 bases and 1 base respectively, with 11 bases between them. The CDR3 nucleotides read TGTGCCAGCAGCCAAAGGGGGGGGAACACTGAAGCTTTCTTT. Encoded protein: CASSQRGGNTEAFF. Using reference TRBV7-6 and TRBJ1-1 for the parts outside the CDR3, the full variable domain is GAGVSQSPRYKVTKRGQDVALRCDPISGHVSLYWYRQALGQGPEFLTYFNYEAQQDKSGLPNDRFSAERPEGSISTLTIQRTEQRDSAMYRCASSQRGGNTEAFFGQGTRLTVV.

The chain recombines TRBV4-1 with TRBJ2-1, with 11 bases identical to TRBD1. Germline CDR1 MGHRA, CDR2 YSYEKL. V dropped 4 bases and J dropped 6; count of bases not matched to a gene: 17. This CDR3 contains 19 residues. This CDR3 reads CASSRAGTGGSFSSNEQFF. The DNA for the CDR3 is TGCGCCAGCAGCCGAGCCGGGACAGGGGGGTCATTTTCAAGCAATGAGCAGTTCTTC.

This rearrangement joins TRBV28 to TRBJ2-4; D call uncertain. This CDR3 spans 16 amino acids. Trimming left V 8 bases short and J 0 bases short, with 17 bases between. Germline CDR1 is MDHEN and CDR2 is SYDVKM. Here the CDR3 reads CASSRRHGLAKNIQYF. The CDR3 coding sequence is TGTGCCAGCTCTAGGCGGCACGGTTTAGCCAAAAACATTCAGTACTTC.

The chain employs TRBV29-1 and TRBJ2-2; 7 bases are shared with TRBD2. CDR1 SQVTM and CDR2 ANQGSEA come from the germline V gene. The CDR3 totals 13 residues. J gave up 4 bases and V 7 bases, and 6 bases lay outside the gene matches. CDR3 DNA: TGCAGCGCTGGGAGGGAGAGCACCGGGGAGCTGTTTTTT. Its protein is CSAGRESTGELFF.

The chain is built from TRBV7-9 and TRBJ1-1; TRBD1 matches at 7 bases. The CDR3 sequence is 13 residues long. CDR1 is SEHNR, CDR2 FQNEAQ, per germline (reference sequence). With 3 bases clipped from V and 10 bases from J, the junction kept 8 bases outside the gene matches. CDR3: CASSLGQRGTAFF. The DNA for the CDR3 is TGTGCCAGCAGCTTGGGACAGAGGGGCACAGCTTTCTTT.

The rearrangement links TRBV18 to TRBJ1-2; D uncertain. Trimming cost V 6 bases and J 0 bases, with 14 bases left between them. Looked up from germline, CDR1 is KGHSH and CDR2 is LQKENI. CDR3 length equals 15 residues. The CDR3 protein is CASSLDMPANYGYTF. CDR3 bases: TGTGCCAGCTCGCTCGACATGCCAGCTAACTATGGCTACACCTTC.

This chain uses TRBV7-8 with TRBJ1-1, with unresolved D. The CDR3 sequence is 15 residues long. Trimming cost V 0 bases and J 5 bases, with 13 bases left between them. CDR1 is SGHVS, CDR2 FQNEAQ, per germline. CDR3 protein: CASSLAAQVKTEAFF. CDR3 bases: TGTGCCAGCAGCTTAGCGGCGCAGGTAAAAACTGAAGCTTTCTTT.

J is TRBJ1-5 and V is TRBV30, with D hard to call. The CDR3 is made up of 13 amino acids. Between the trimmed V and J ends, which lost 2 bases and 0 bases, there was a span of 5 bases. From germline, CDR1 is GTSNPN and CDR2 SVGIG (reference sequence). CDR3 in DNA: TGTGCCTGGAGTCGTTATAGCAATCAGCCCCAGCATTTT. As protein: CAWSRYSNQPQHF. Full variable domain (missing parts from reference TRBV30 and TRBJ1-5): SQTIHQWPATLVQPVGSPLSLECTVEGTSNPNLYWYRQAAGRGLQLLFYSVGIGQISSEVPQNLSASRPQDRQFILSSKKLLLSDSGFYLCAWSRYSNQPQHFGDGTRLSIL.

The J gene is TRBJ2-7, the V gene TRBV5-1; 10 bases map to TRBD2. There are 16 residues in the CDR3. Germline values: CDR1 SGHRS, CDR2 YFSETQ. Germline trimming cut 4 bases from V and 7 bases from J; bases unmatched to any gene: 14. CDR3 bases: TGCGCCAGCAGCCCCGGCCTAGCGGGAGCCAGCTGGGAGCAGTACTTC. Its translation is CASSPGLAGASWEQYF. The full variable domain, in which reference TRBV5-1 and TRBJ2-7 provide the parts outside the CDR3, is KAGVTQTPRYLIKTRGQQVTLSCSPISGHRSVSWYQQTPGQGLQFLFEYFSETQRNKGNFPGRFSGRQFSNSRSEMNVSTLELGDSALYLCASSPGLAGASWEQYFGPGTRLTVT.

V is TRBV15 and J is TRBJ2-2, with TRBD1 matching 9 bases. Unmatched junction bases numbered 3, after V lost 1 base and J lost 6 bases. In germline, CDR1 is LNHNV, CDR2 YYDKDF (reference sequence). This CDR3 contains 15 residues. The CDR3 nucleotides are TGTGCCACCAGCAGAGGGACAGGGGCATCCGGGGAGCTGTTTTTT. Protein product: CATSRGTGASGELFF.

This clone is a singleton in its sample. V usage is TRBV5-8 and J usage is TRBJ1-1; 9 nucleotides line up with TRBD1. CDR3 length: 14 residues. Germline lookup yields CDR1 SGHTS and CDR2 YDEGEE. V was pared by 1 base and J by 5 bases, with 3 bases of the junction left unmatched. The CDR3 nucleotides are TGTGCCAGCAGCTTGTTACAGGGGGCAACTGAAGCTTTCTTT. It is translated as CASSLLQGATEAFF. The full variable domain, its missing parts supplied by reference TRBV5-8 and TRBJ1-1, is EAGVTQSPTHLIKTRGQQATLRCSPISGHTSVYWYQQALGLGLQFLLWYDEGEERNRGNFPPRFSGRQFPNYSSELNVNALELEDSALYLCASSLLQGATEAFFGQGTRLTVV.

The CDR3 coding sequence is TGTGCCAGCAGCCACGGGGGGGCAGGCGGGACCCAGTACTTC. Protein: CASSHGGAGGTQYF. This chain uses TRBV9 with TRBJ2-5; 8 positions agree with TRBD2. CDR1 is SGDLS and CDR2 is YYNGEE in the germline V gene. This CDR3 has 14 residues. Trimming at V came to 4 bases and at J to 7 bases, leaving 9 bases not matched to a gene.

This rearrangement joins TRBV30 to TRBJ2-1; D is undetermined. Germline V gives CDR1 GTSNPN, CDR2 SVGIG (reference sequence). The CDR3 has 14 amino acids. V was pared by 4 bases and J by 2 bases, with 12 bases between. CDR3 residues: CAWMPGYAYNEQFF. The CDR3, as DNA: TGTGCCTGGATGCCGGGTTATGCCTACAATGAGCAGTTCTTC.

This chain joins TRBV6-5 and TRBJ1-1, with TRBD1 matching over 10 bases. Trimming at V came to 2 bases and at J to 3 bases, leaving 3 bases not matched to a gene. This CDR3 contains 15 residues. Germline V gene lookup returns CDR1 MNHEY and CDR2 SVGAGI. CDR3 residues: CASSYGDRGDTEAFF. The CDR3 coding sequence is TGTGCCAGCAGTTACGGGGACAGGGGCGACACTGAAGCTTTCTTT.

The CDR3 bases are TGTGCCAGCAGTCTCAAGCGGGAGCATGAGCAGTTCTTC. Protein sequence: CASSLKREHEQFF. The J gene is TRBJ2-1, the V gene TRBV27; 8 nucleotides match TRBD2. CDR3 length equals 13 residues. Trimming removed 5 bases from V and 8 bases from J; junction bases left unmatched: 5. Germline CDR1 and CDR2: MNHEY and SMNVEV (reference sequence).

This clone was seen more than once but under ten times. The V call is TRBV14, the J call TRBJ2-1; weak D call: TRBD2 (6 bases). This CDR3 has 17 amino acids. In germline, CDR1 is SGHDN, CDR2 FVKESK. With 4 bases removed from V and 8 bases from J, the gap between germline ends came to 24 bases. CDR3 sequence (DNA): TGTGCCAGCAGCCGGAGGGCGACAACTCGGGGATTGGATGAGCAGTTCTTC. It yields the protein CASSRRATTRGLDEQFF.

The chain joins TRBV30 to TRBJ2-3; 7 positions agree with TRBD2. The germline V gene has CDR1 GTSNPN and CDR2 SVGIG (reference sequence). The junction had 8 bases not matched to a gene; V was cut back by 0 bases and J by 8 bases. The CDR3 totals 14 residues. CDR3 amino acids: CAWSVDAGVSTQYF. CDR3 coding DNA: TGTGCCTGGAGTGTAGATGCGGGAGTAAGTACGCAGTATTTT.

The chain uses TRBV5-1 and TRBJ2-7; TRBD1 matches at 7 bases. This CDR3 has 15 residues. Trimming removed 5 bases from V and 2 bases from J; junction bases left unmatched: 10. The germline CDR1 and CDR2 sequences are SGHRS and YFSETQ. The CDR3, as DNA: TGCGCCAGCAGAGGAGCAGACAGGGATACCTACGAGCAGTACTTC. Translation gives CASRGADRDTYEQYF.

The chain uses TRBV5-6 and TRBJ2-3; D remains unclear. CDR1 and CDR2 from the germline V gene are SGHDT and YYEEEE. The CDR3 loop spans 13 amino acids. V was pared by 3 bases and J by 6 bases, with 11 bases between. The CDR3 is CASSSFYSDTQYF. Here the CDR3 DNA reads TGTGCCAGCAGCTCCTTCTATTCTGATACGCAGTATTTT.

This clone was counted a few times. The chain recombines TRBV5-3 with TRBJ1-5; D is ambiguous. TRBV5-3 is an ORF; its function is uncertain. The V end was cut by 3 bases, the J end by 12 bases, with 7 bases between. The CDR3 sequence is 10 residues long. CDR3 DNA sequence: TGTGCCAGAAGCTACCGGGACCAGCATTTT. This encodes CARSYRDQHF.

This clone has a count of ten or more. V and J are TRBV6-1 and TRBJ1-6; TRBD1 agrees at 11 bases. J was trimmed by 10 bases and V by 6 bases; bases with no gene match: 8. The CDR3 spans 15 residues. Germline V gene lookup returns CDR1 MNHNS and CDR2 SASEGT. The chain's CDR3 is CASRTGQGAGSPLHF. CDR3 in DNA: TGTGCCAGCAGAACCGGACAGGGGGCAGGGTCACCCCTCCACTTT.

This clone was counted only a few times. The rearrangement joins TRBV5-1 to TRBJ2-5, with D tentatively TRBD1 (5 bases). This CDR3 contains 15 residues. V gave up 3 bases and J gave up 0 bases, with 12 bases separating them. The germline CDR1 and CDR2 sequences are SGHRS and YFSETQ. The CDR3 loop reads CASSSGQPNQETQYF. CDR3 coding DNA: TGCGCCAGCAGCTCCGGACAACCGAACCAAGAGACCCAGTACTTC.

This clone was recorded a few times. The same CDR3 arises from other DNA sequences in this sample as well. The chain recombines TRBV7-9 with TRBJ1-6; TRBD1 agrees at 9 bases. The CDR3 contains 16 residues. Germline CDR1 is SEHNR and CDR2 is FQNEAQ (reference sequence). Trimming at V came to 3 bases and at J to 4 bases, leaving 4 bases not matched to a gene. The CDR3 DNA sequence: TGTGCCAGCAGCTTGGGACAGGGTTTTTATAATTCACCCCTCCACTTT. It encodes CASSLGQGFYNSPLHF.

This rearrangement joins TRBV28 to TRBJ2-2; TRBD2 agrees at 11 bases. Germline V gene data show CDR1 as MDHEN and CDR2 as SYDVKM. CDR3 length: 18 amino acids. V shed 8 bases, J shed 5 bases, and the junction held 16 bases outside the gene matches. The CDR3, as DNA: TGTGCCAGCGTGGACAGAACTAGCGGGAGAGTGAATACCGGGGAGCTGTTTTTT. Its translation is CASVDRTSGRVNTGELFF.

This chain joins TRBV4-1 and TRBJ2-1, with 10 nucleotides matching TRBD2. The junction had 20 bases not matched to a gene; V was cut back by 4 bases and J by 8 bases. Germline V gene sequence: CDR1 MGHRA, CDR2 YSYEKL. The CDR3 spans 19 residues. The CDR3 region is CASSPQRFIRSGRADEQFF. The CDR3 bases are TGCGCCAGCAGCCCTCAGAGGTTTATTCGGAGCGGGAGGGCGGATGAGCAGTTCTTC.

The V call is TRBV4-2, the J call TRBJ2-3, with 8 positions matching TRBD2. J was trimmed by 4 bases and V by 1 base; bases with no gene match: 4. The CDR3 covers 15 residues. The germline V gene encodes CDR1 LGHNA and CDR2 YNFKEQ. The CDR3 nucleotides read TGTGCCAGCAGCCAAGTTCCGGGGGGGGCAGATACGCAGTATTTT. The encoded protein is CASSQVPGGADTQYF.

The chain joins TRBV5-6 to TRBJ2-6; 9 nucleotides line up with TRBD1. This CDR3 has 18 residues. V shed 5 bases, J shed 4 bases, and the junction held 13 bases outside the gene matches. Germline CDR1 reads SGHDT; CDR2 reads YYEEEE. The CDR3 spells CASRHGGDRVPGANVLTF. DNA for the CDR3: TGTGCCAGCAGACATGGAGGGGACAGGGTCCCCGGGGCCAACGTCCTGACTTTC.

The rearrangement joins TRBV5-5 to TRBJ2-1; TRBD2 is a possible D gene (5 bases). V was shortened by 0 bases and J by 5 bases, with 15 bases between the two germline ends. From germline, CDR1 is SGHKS and CDR2 YYEKEE (reference sequence). This CDR3 contains 16 residues. CDR3 sequence (DNA): TGTGCCAGCAGCTTGGCGGTTTTGACTACCAACAATGAGCAGTTCTTC. It specifies CASSLAVLTTNNEQFF.